Presented here are 23 T cell receptor beta chains from one specimen sequenced in a study of T-cell memory formation after mild COVID-19. A single record per CDR3 protein comes from TCRdb applying MiXCR to the 5' RACE reads. This table holds fewer than 450,000 distinct CDR3 sequences, around 21% found once. Sequenced input: PBMCs or a T cell subset sorted from them (not recorded which). The receptors originated from an adult woman who had mild COVID-19 (a few samples of this study predate the infection). Cell type and time point are not known.

J is TRBJ1-2 and V is TRBV7-2; D not certain. The CDR3 length is 16 residues. Germline loops: CDR1 SGHTA, CDR2 FQGNSA. Trimming left V 1 base short and J 7 bases short, with 19 bases between. As DNA, the CDR3 is TGTGCCAGCAGCTTAGGGGTTACAGAGTGGCGGTTTGGCTACACCTTC. This codes for CASSLGVTEWRFGYTF.

The V gene is TRBV6-6, the J gene TRBJ1-1; D is undetermined. Germline CDR1 MNHNY, CDR2 SVGAGI (reference sequence). The CDR3 length is 15 residues. V gave up 2 bases and J gave up 4 bases, with 14 bases separating them. CDR3 coding DNA: TGTGCCAGCAGTTACGAAATTGACTGGGCCACTGAAGCTTTCTTT. The encoded protein is CASSYEIDWATEAFF.

The J gene is TRBJ1-2, the V gene TRBV3-1, with unresolved D. The germline V gene has CDR1 LGHDT and CDR2 YNNKEL (reference sequence). The V end was cut by 0 bases, the J end by 8 bases, with 10 bases between. The CDR3 is 13 amino acids. The CDR3 bases are TGTGCCAGCAGCCAAGATCCGGTAGGGGGCTACACCTTC. Translated: CASSQDPVGGYTF.

The table lists this clonotype with a few counts. The chain is built from TRBV15 and TRBJ2-1, with 12 bases aligning to TRBD2. V lost 1 base and J lost 10; bases outside the gene matches: 11. Looked up from germline, CDR1 is LNHNV and CDR2 is YYDKDF (reference sequence). The CDR3 covers 17 residues. CDR3 amino acids: CATSRGNDASGRDEQFF. CDR3 DNA sequence: TGTGCCACCAGCAGAGGAAACGACGCTAGCGGGAGGGACGAGCAGTTCTTC.

This chain connects TRBV18 to TRBJ2-7; TRBD1 might be the D (5 bases). The CDR3 is 15 amino acids. From germline, CDR1 is KGHSH and CDR2 LQKENI. Trimming removed 2 bases at V and 3 bases at J, with 14 bases between. The CDR3 coding sequence is TGTGCCAGCTCACCAGGGGCTACAAGAAACTACGAGCAGTACTTC. It codes for CASSPGATRNYEQYF.

This clonotype was observed a few times. Mismatch with germline at one junction end may stem from a read error. The V and J genes are TRBV11-2 and TRBJ2-7; possibly TRBD2 for D (6 bases). The CDR3 is made up of 9 amino acids. Germline CDR1 reads SGHAT; CDR2 reads FQNNGV. The CDR3 region is CASSSPGDF. The DNA of the CDR3 is TGTGCCAGCAGCTCCCCGGGGGACTTC. The entire variable domain, with the rest obtained from reference TRBV11-2 and TRBJ2-7, is as follows: EAGVAQSPRYKIIEKRQSVAFWCNPISGHATLYWYQQILGQGPKLLIQFQNNGVVDDSQLPKDRFSAERLKGVDSTLKIQPAKLEDSAVYLCASSSPGDFGPGTRLTVT.

This chain links TRBV30 with TRBJ2-7; the D gene is possibly TRBD1 (6 bases). The V and J ends lost 2 bases and 5 bases respectively, with 7 bases between them. This CDR3 contains 11 residues. CDR1 is GTSNPN, CDR2 SVGIG, per germline (reference sequence). CDR3 in amino acids: CAWSYRDEQYF. The DNA of the CDR3 is TGTGCCTGGAGTTACAGGGACGAGCAGTACTTC.

The J gene is TRBJ1-4, the V gene TRBV5-1; weak D call: TRBD1 (6 bases). V was cut by 4 bases and J by 0 bases, with 10 bases left in between. CDR1 SGHRS and CDR2 YFSETQ come from the germline V gene. The CDR3 is 15 amino acids. CDR3 sequence reads: CASSATGPTNEKLFF. CDR3 DNA sequence: TGCGCCAGCAGCGCGACAGGACCAACTAATGAAAAACTGTTTTTT.

V usage is TRBV4-3 and J usage is TRBJ2-1; 12 bases are shared with TRBD2. V dropped 1 base and J dropped 8; count of bases not matched to a gene: 6. The CDR3 loop spans 16 amino acids. CDR1 and CDR2 (germline): LGHNA, YSLEER. The CDR3 bases are TGCGCCAGCAGCCAAGCTCTAGCGGGAGGGTGGTATGAGCAGTTCTTC. Translation gives CASSQALAGGWYEQFF.

The rearrangement links TRBV15 to TRBJ2-1, with 8 nucleotides matching TRBD2. Trimming took 0 bases from V and 4 from J; bases not matched to a gene: 8. Germline CDR1 is LNHNV and CDR2 is YYDKDF (reference sequence). The CDR3 length is 17 residues. The CDR3 DNA follows: TGTGCCACCAGCAGAGATTTCGGTAGCGGGAATTACAATGAGCAGTTCTTC. It yields the protein CATSRDFGSGNYNEQFF.

The chain couples TRBV6-5 to TRBJ1-1; D uncertain. CDR3 length: 16 amino acids. V lost 0 bases and J lost 3, with 14 bases in between. Germline V lookup: CDR1 MNHEY, CDR2 SVGAGI. CDR3 bases: TGTGCCAGCAGTTACTCGATACGTCAAGGAGACACTGAAGCTTTCTTT. It is translated as CASSYSIRQGDTEAFF.

This sequence joins TRBV9 and TRBJ2-3; TRBD2 matches at 9 bases. The trim removed 4 bases at V and 4 bases at J, leaving 13 bases unmatched. The V gene's germline CDR1 is SGDLS and CDR2 YYNGEE. This CDR3 has 17 residues. In DNA form, the CDR3 reads TGTGCCAGCAGCCCCCGTTCCGATAGCGGGAGTTCAGATACGCAGTATTTT. This sequence encodes CASSPRSDSGSSDTQYF.

This clonotype was counted only a few times. The chain employs TRBV27 and TRBJ2-5; D is perhaps TRBD2 (6 bases). The CDR3 totals 15 residues. Germline CDR1 and CDR2: MNHEY and SMNVEV (reference sequence). V dropped 5 bases and J dropped 0 bases, with 13 bases sitting between them. DNA of the CDR3: TGTGCCAGCAGTCCCTCCGGAGGGTACCAAGAGACCCAGTACTTC. Its protein product is CASSPSGGYQETQYF.

This clonotype was seen more than once but under ten times. The chain combines TRBV12-3 or TRBV12-4 with TRBJ2-3; D is perhaps TRBD2 (6 bases). This CDR3 is built from 15 residues. V lost 6 bases to trimming and J lost 4 bases, with 17 bases between them. The CDR3 nucleotides read TGTGCCAGCAGAGAACCGGGACTCCCTTCAGATACGCAGTATTTT. It encodes CASREPGLPSDTQYF.

The V gene is TRBV7-3, the J gene TRBJ1-2; D is possibly TRBD1 (6 bases). With 4 bases removed from V and 10 bases from J, the gap between germline ends came to 13 bases. CDR3 length: 12 amino acids. The V gene's germline CDR1 is SGHTA and CDR2 FQGTGA. In nucleotides, the CDR3 is TGTGCCAGCAGCTACAGGGCCGTCGACTACACCTTC. Its translation: CASSYRAVDYTF.

The chain combines TRBV29-1 with TRBJ1-2; perhaps TRBD1 as D (6 bases). Per germline, CDR1 SQVTM and CDR2 ANQGSEA. V dropped 4 bases and J dropped 8 bases, with 17 bases sitting between them. The CDR3 sequence is 13 residues long. CDR3: CSVVGGRAGGYTF. The CDR3 DNA is TGCAGCGTTGTTGGGGGGCGCGCGGGAGGCTACACCTTC.

This clonotype appeared once. This sequence joins TRBV11-2 and TRBJ2-1; no firm D call. The ends were cut back, 1 base at V and 1 base at J, with 11 bases in the middle. CDR1 is SGHAT and CDR2 is FQNNGV in the germline V gene. The CDR3 covers 16 residues. The CDR3 is CASSLVSPNSYNEQFF. The CDR3 DNA follows: TGTGCCAGCAGCTTAGTGAGCCCAAATTCCTACAATGAGCAGTTCTTC. Drawing the rest from reference TRBV11-2 and TRBJ2-1, the complete variable domain is EAGVAQSPRYKIIEKRQSVAFWCNPISGHATLYWYQQILGQGPKLLIQFQNNGVVDDSQLPKDRFSAERLKGVDSTLKIQPAKLEDSAVYLCASSLVSPNSYNEQFFGPGTRLTVL.

The chain couples TRBV27 to TRBJ1-2; 7 bases are shared with TRBD1. Germline V gene lookup returns CDR1 MNHEY and CDR2 SMNVEV (reference sequence). The CDR3 extends over 15 amino acids. Trimming cost V 6 bases and J 2 bases; bases outside gene matches: 9. CDR3 amino acids: CASRSMGQRNYGYTF. The CDR3 DNA reads TGTGCCAGCAGGAGTATGGGACAGCGAAACTATGGCTACACCTTC.

This clonotype came up a few times. This rearrangement joins TRBV7-2 to TRBJ1-4; tentatively, D is TRBD1 (6 bases). CDR3 length: 15 residues. The V end lost 2 bases, the J end lost 8 bases, and 15 bases lay between the germline ends. The germline V gene has CDR1 SGHTA and CDR2 FQGNSA. Here the CDR3 DNA reads TGTGCCAGCAGCTTACCCTTGGACAGTAAGGAAAAACTGTTTTTT. It codes for CASSLPLDSKEKLFF.

This clonotype has just a few counts. The DNA for the CDR3 is TGTGCCAGCCGCGGCTTGACTAGGGCGGGACAGGGTCCCCTGTCCCTCCACTTT. It yields the protein CASRGLTRAGQGPLSLHF. V is TRBV12-3 or TRBV12-4 and J is TRBJ1-6; 9 bases fit TRBD1. CDR3 size: 18 residues. Trimming removed 8 bases from V and 14 bases from J; junction bases left unmatched: 25.

J is TRBJ2-7 and V is TRBV10-3; D is tentatively TRBD1 or TRBD2 (5 bases each). Germline CDR1 is ENHRY and CDR2 is SYGVKD. This CDR3 is built from 13 residues. V lost 4 bases, J lost 1 base, and 8 bases lay in between. In nucleotides, the CDR3 is TGTGCCATCAGTGGGGACGGGTCCTACGAGCAGTACTTC. Protein sequence: CAISGDGSYEQYF.

This clonotype was detected only a few times. This chain connects TRBV7-3 to TRBJ2-1, with 7 bases that match TRBD2. The CDR3 covers 16 residues. Germline V gene sequence: CDR1 SGHTA, CDR2 FQGTGA. J gave up 0 bases and V 5 bases, and 7 bases lay outside the gene matches. Here the CDR3 reads CASSILAASSYNEQFF. The CDR3, as DNA: TGTGCCAGCAGCATTCTAGCGGCTAGCTCCTACAATGAGCAGTTCTTC. Looking up the rest from reference TRBV7-3 and TRBJ2-1 gives the full variable domain: GAGVSQTPSNKVTEKGKYVELRCDPISGHTALYWYRQSLGQGPEFLIYFQGTGAADDSGLPNDRFFAVRPEGSVSTLKIQRTERGDSAVYLCASSILAASSYNEQFFGPGTRLTVL.

The chain couples TRBV15 to TRBJ2-5, with a weak D call TRBD1 (6 bases). The CDR3 loop spans 16 amino acids. V was pared by 5 bases and J by 2 bases, with 18 bases between. The germline gives CDR1 LNHNV, CDR2 YYDKDF (reference sequence). The CDR3 DNA reads TGTGCCACCAGCCCCCGGGTGCGGACAGCACAAGAGACCCAGTACTTC. It encodes CATSPRVRTAQETQYF. Full variable domain (remainder filled in from reference TRBV15 and TRBJ2-5): DAMVIQNPRYQVTQFGKPVTLSCSQTLNHNVMYWYQQKSSQAPKLLFHYYDKDFNNEADTPDNFQSRRPNTSFCFLDIRSPGLGDTAMYLCATSPRVRTAQETQYFGPGTRLLVL.